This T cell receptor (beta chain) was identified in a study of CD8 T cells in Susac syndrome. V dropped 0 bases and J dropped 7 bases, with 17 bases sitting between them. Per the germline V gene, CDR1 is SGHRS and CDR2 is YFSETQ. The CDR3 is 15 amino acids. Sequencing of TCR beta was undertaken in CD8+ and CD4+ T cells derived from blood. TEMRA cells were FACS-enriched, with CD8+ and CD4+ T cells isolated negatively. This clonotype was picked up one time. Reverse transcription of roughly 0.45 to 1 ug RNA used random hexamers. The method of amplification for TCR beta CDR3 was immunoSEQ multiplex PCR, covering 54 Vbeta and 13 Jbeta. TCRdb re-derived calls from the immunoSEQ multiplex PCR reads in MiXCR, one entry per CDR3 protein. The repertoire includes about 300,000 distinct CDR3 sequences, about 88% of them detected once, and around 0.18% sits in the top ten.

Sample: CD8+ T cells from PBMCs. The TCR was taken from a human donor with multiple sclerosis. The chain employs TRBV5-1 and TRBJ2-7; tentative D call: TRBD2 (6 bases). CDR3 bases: TGCGCCAGCAGCTTGGATGGCCAGGGACTTTGGGAGCAGTACTTC. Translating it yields CASSLDGQGLWEQYF.